The 4 T cell receptor beta chains listed next were all sequenced from one sample in a study of cytomegalovirus exposure and HLA in healthy donors. The PCR contained 60 Vbeta and 13 Jbeta primers. Using immunoSEQ multiplex PCR, the repertoire was profiled, and TCRdb retains in-frame clones only, with some absent. The table lists roughly 140,000 clones, about four fifths of them singletons, with roughly 2.4% in the top ten. Specimen: PBMCs. These receptors were taken from a woman aged 18 to 35 in good health and CMV-seropositive.

Comment on this clone: The junction departs from germline at one end; a sequencing error may be responsible. This chain connects TRBV7-9 to TRBJ2-5, with TRBD1 matching over 9 bases. The germline V gene encodes CDR1 SEHNR and CDR2 FQNEAQ (reference sequence). The CDR3 runs 17 residues. The CDR3 bases are TGTTCCAGCAGCTTAGATGACAGGGGGGGACCCCAAGAGACCCAGTACTTC. Protein product: CSSSLDDRGGPQETQYF.

This chain joins TRBV7-2 and TRBJ2-7; 9 bases agree with TRBD1. The V and J ends lost 1 base and 1 base, in that order; junction bases with no gene match: 2. The CDR3 consists of 15 residues. Looked up from germline, CDR1 is SGHTA and CDR2 is FQGNSA. This CDR3 is CASSLEGTGSYEQYF. The CDR3, as DNA: TGTGCCAGCAGCTTAGAGGGGACAGGGTCCTACGAGCAGTACTTC.

The genes are TRBV27 and TRBJ1-5, with D perhaps matching TRBD1 (6 bases). With 2 bases removed from V and 6 bases from J, the gap between germline ends came to 23 bases. Germline V gene sequence: CDR1 MNHEY, CDR2 SMNVEV (reference sequence). This CDR3 comprises 18 residues. CDR3 region: CASSLNYPGGHTSQPQHF. The CDR3 DNA follows: TGTGCCAGCAGTTTAAATTACCCGGGGGGACATACCAGTCAGCCCCAGCATTTT.

The chain has TRBV11-2 and TRBJ2-7; 9 nucleotides align to TRBD1. Germline V gene lookup returns CDR1 SGHAT and CDR2 FQNNGV. CDR3 length equals 14 residues. V trimming: 5 bases; J trimming: 9 bases; junction bases outside the gene matches: 11. For the CDR3, the DNA is TGTGCCAGCAGCCGCGGGACAGGGCTGATGGGGCAGTACTTC. This codes for CASSRGTGLMGQYF.